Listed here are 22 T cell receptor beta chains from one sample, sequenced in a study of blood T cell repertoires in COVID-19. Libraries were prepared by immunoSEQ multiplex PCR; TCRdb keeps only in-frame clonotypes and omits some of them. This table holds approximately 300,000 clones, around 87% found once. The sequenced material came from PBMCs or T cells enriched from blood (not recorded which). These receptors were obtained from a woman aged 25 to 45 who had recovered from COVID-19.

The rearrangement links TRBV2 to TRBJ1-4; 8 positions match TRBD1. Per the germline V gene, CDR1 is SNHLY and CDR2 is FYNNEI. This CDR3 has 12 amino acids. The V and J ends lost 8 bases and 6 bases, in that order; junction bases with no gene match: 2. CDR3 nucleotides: TGTGCCAGCCAGGGGGCCCATGAAAAACTGTTTTTT. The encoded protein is CASQGAHEKLFF. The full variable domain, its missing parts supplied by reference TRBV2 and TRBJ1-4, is EPEVTQTPSHQVTQMGQEVILRCVPISNHLYFYWYRQILGQKVEFLVSFYNNEISEKSEIFDDQFSVERPDGSNFTLKIRSTKLEDSAMYFCASQGAHEKLFFGSGTQLSVL.

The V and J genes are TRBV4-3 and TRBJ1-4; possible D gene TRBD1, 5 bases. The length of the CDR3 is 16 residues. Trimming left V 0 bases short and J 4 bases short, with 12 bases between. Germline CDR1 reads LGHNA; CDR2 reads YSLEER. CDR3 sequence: CASSQDMGRGNEKLFF. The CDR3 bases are TGCGCCAGCAGCCAAGATATGGGGAGGGGTAATGAAAAACTGTTTTTT.

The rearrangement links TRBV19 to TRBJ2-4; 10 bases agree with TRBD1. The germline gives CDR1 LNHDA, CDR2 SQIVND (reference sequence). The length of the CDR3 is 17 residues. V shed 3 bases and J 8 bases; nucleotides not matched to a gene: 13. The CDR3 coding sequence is TGTGCCAGTAGTATTCAAGGACAGGGGGTTTCATCGCACATTCAGTACTTC. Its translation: CASSIQGQGVSSHIQYF.

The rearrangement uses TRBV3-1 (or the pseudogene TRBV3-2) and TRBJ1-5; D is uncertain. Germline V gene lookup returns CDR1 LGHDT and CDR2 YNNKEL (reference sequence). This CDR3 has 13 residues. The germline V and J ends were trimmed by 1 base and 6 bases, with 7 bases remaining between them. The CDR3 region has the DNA TGTGCCAGCAGCCAAGCCCAATTTCAGCCCCAGCATTTT. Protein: CASSQAQFQPQHF.

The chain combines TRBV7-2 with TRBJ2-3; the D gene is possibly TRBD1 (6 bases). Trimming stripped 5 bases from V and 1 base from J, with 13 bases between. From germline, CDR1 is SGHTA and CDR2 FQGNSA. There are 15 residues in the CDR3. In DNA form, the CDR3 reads TGTGCCAGCAGCCAACAGGGAACGGGCACAGATACGCAGTATTTT. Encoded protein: CASSQQGTGTDTQYF.

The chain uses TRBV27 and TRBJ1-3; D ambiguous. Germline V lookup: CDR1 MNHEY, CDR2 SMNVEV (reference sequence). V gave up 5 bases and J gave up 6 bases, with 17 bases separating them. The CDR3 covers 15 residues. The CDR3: CASSPRIWGENTIYF. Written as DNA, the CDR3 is TGTGCCAGCAGTCCCCGGATCTGGGGAGAAAACACCATATATTTT.

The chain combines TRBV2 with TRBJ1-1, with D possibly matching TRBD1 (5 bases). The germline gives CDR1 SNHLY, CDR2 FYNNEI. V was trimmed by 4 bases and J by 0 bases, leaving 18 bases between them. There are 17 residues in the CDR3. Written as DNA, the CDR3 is TGTGCCAGCAGTGTGGACATAGCTTTGGCAATGAACACTGAAGCTTTCTTT. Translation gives CASSVDIALAMNTEAFF.

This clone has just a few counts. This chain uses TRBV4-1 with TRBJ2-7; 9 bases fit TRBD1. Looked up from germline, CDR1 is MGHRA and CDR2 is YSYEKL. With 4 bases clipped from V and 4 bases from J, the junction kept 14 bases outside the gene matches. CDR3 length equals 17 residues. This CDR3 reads CASSPYLDRGLFYEQYF. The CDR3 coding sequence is TGCGCCAGCAGCCCATACTTGGACAGGGGCCTTTTTTACGAGCAGTACTTC.

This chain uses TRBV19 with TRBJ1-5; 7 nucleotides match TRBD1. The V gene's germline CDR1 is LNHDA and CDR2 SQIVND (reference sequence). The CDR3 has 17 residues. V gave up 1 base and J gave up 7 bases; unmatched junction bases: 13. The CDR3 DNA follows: TGTGCCAGTAGTATAGGACCCGGTCGAGGGGGCGAACAGCCCCAGCATTTT. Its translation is CASSIGPGRGGEQPQHF.

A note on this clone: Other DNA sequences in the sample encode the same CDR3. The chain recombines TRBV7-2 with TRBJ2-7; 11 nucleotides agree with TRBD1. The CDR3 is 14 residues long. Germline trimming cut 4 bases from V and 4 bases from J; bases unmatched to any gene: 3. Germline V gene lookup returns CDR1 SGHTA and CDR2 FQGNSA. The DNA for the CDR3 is TGTGCCAGCAGCTCCCGGGACAGGGGGTACGAGCAGTACTTC. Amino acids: CASSSRDRGYEQYF.

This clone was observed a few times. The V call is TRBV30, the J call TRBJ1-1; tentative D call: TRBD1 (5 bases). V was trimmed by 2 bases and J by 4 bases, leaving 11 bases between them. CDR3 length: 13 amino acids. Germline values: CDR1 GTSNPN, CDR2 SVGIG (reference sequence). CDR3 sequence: CAWSMSGGTEAFF. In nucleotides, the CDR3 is TGTGCCTGGAGTATGTCGGGGGGCACTGAAGCTTTCTTT.

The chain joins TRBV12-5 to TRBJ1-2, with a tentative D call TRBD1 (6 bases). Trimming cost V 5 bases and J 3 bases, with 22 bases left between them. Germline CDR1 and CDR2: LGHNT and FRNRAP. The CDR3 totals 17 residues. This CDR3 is CASGPGTGSREDYGYTF. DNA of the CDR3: TGTGCTAGTGGTCCCGGCACAGGGTCAAGGGAAGACTATGGCTACACCTTC.

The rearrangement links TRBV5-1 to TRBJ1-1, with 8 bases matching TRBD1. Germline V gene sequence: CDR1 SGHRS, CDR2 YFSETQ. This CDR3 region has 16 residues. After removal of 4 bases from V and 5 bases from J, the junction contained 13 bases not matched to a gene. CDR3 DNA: TGCGCCAGCAGCCTGGGGACAGGACCTGCAAGGACTGAAGCTTTCTTT. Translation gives CASSLGTGPARTEAFF.

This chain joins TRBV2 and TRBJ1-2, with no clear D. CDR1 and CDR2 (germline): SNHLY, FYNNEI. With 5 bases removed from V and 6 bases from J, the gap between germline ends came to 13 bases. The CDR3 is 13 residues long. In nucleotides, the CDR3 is TGTGCCAGCAGTCTTGGGCCCGCTGATGGCTACACCTTC. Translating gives CASSLGPADGYTF.

CDR3 DNA sequence: TGTGCCATCAGTCTGCAGGGCATGAACACTGAAGCTTTCTTT. It yields the protein CAISLQGMNTEAFF. The chain joins TRBV10-3 to TRBJ1-1; D might be TRBD1 (5 bases). Germline V gives CDR1 ENHRY, CDR2 SYGVKD. The CDR3 extends over 14 amino acids. V gave up 5 bases and J gave up 0 bases, with 10 bases separating them.

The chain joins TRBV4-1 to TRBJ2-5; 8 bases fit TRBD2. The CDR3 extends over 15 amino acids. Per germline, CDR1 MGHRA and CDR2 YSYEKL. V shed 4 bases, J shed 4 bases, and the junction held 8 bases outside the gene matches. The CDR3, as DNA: TGCGCCAGCAGCCCCGTCGCGGGGGGTATAGAGACCCAGTACTTC. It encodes CASSPVAGGIETQYF.

Written as DNA, the CDR3 is TGTGCCAGCAGCTTCCGGGACAGGGGGGATGGCTACACCTTC. Amino acid sequence: CASSFRDRGDGYTF. This chain joins TRBV5-5 and TRBJ1-2; TRBD1 matches at 11 bases. This CDR3 region has 14 residues. Germline lookup yields CDR1 SGHKS and CDR2 YYEKEE (reference sequence). Losses at the gene ends were 2 bases for V and 6 bases for J; bases not matched to a gene: 3. The full variable domain, with the rest looked up from reference TRBV5-5 and TRBJ1-2, is DAGVTQSPTHLIKTRGQQVTLRCSPISGHKSVSWYQQVLGQGPQFIFQYYEKEERGRGNFPDRFSARQFPNYSSELNVNALLLGDSALYLCASSFRDRGDGYTFGSGTRLTVV.

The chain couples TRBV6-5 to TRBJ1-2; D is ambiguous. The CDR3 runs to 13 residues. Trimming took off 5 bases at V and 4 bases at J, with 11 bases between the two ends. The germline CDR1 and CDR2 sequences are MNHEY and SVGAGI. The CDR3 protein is CASSPLGSYGYTF. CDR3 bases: TGTGCCAGCAGTCCCCTTGGCAGCTATGGCTACACCTTC.

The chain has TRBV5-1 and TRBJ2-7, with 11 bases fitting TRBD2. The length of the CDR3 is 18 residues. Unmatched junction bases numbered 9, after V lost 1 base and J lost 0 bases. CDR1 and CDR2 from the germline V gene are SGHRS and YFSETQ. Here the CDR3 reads CASSLLASGGQSSYEQYF. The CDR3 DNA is TGCGCCAGCAGCTTGTTGGCTAGCGGGGGGCAGAGCTCCTACGAGCAGTACTTC.

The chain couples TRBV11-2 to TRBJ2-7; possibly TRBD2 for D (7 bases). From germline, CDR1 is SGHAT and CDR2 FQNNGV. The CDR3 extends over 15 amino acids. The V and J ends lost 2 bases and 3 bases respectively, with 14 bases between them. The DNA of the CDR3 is TGTGCCAGCAGCTTAAGCCGGGGGGCCATCTACGAGCAGTACTTC. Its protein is CASSLSRGAIYEQYF.

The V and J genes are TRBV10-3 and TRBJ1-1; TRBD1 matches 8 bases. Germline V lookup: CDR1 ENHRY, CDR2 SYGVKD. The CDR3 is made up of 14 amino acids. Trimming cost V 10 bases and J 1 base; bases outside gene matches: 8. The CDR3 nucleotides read TGTGCCAGCCGGACAGGGCCCTCGAACACTGAAGCTTTCTTT. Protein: CASRTGPSNTEAFF.

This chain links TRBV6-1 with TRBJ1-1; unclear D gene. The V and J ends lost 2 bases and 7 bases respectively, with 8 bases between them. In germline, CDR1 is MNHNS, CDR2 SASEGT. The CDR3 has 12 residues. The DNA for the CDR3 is TGTGCCAGCAGTGAACCGGCAGGTGAAGCTTTCTTT. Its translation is CASSEPAGEAFF.